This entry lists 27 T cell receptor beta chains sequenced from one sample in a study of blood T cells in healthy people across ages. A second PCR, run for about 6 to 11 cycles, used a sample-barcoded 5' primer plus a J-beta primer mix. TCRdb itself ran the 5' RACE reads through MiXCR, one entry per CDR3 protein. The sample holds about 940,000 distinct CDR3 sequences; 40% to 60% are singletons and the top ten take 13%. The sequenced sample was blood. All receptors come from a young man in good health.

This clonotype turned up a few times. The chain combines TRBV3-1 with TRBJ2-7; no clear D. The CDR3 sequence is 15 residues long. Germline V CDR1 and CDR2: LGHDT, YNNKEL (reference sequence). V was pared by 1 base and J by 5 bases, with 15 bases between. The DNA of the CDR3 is TGTGCCAGCAGCCAAGCGGGCAGGTCCTTCGACGAGCAGTACTTC. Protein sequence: CASSQAGRSFDEQYF.

CDR3 sequence (DNA): TGCGCCAGCAGCCATACACAGGGCGCTGAAGCTTTCTTT. Its translation: CASSHTQGAEAFF. The chain combines TRBV4-1 with TRBJ1-1, with a tentative D call TRBD1 (6 bases). The germline V gene has CDR1 MGHRA and CDR2 YSYEKL. The CDR3 consists of 13 residues. V lost 3 bases and J lost 6, with 11 bases in between.

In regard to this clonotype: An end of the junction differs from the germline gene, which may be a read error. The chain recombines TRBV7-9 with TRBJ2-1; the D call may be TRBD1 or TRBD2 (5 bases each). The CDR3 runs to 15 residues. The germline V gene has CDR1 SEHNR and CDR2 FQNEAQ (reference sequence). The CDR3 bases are TGTGCCAGCAGCCCCGGACGGGGCTCCCACAATGAGCAGTTCTTC. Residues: CASSPGRGSHNEQFF.

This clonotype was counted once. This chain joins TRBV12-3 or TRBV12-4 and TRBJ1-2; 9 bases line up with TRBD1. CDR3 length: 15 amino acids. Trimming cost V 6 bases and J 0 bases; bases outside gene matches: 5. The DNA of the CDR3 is TGTGCCAGCAGGGGGACAGGGCTTACTAACTATGGCTACACCTTC. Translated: CASRGTGLTNYGYTF.

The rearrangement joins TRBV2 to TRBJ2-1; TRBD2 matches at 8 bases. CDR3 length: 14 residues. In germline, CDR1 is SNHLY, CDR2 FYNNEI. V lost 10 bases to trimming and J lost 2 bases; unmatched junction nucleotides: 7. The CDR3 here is CAIIAGKAYNEQFF. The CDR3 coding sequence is TGTGCCATAATAGCGGGGAAGGCCTACAATGAGCAGTTCTTC.

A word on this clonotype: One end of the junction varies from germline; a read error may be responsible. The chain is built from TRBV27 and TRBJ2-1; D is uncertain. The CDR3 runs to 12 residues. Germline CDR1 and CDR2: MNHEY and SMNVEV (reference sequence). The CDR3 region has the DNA TGTGCCAGCAGGTTATCGTCTGGTGAGCAGTTCTTC. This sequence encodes CASRLSSGEQFF.

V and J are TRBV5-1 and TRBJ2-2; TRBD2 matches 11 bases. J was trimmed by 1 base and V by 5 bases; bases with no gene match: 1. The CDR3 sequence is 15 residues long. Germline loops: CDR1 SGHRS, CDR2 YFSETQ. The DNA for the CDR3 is TGCGCCAGCAGAACTAGCGGGGGGAACACCGGGGAGCTGTTTTTT. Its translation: CASRTSGGNTGELFF. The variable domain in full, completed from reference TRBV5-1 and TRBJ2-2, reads KAGVTQTPRYLIKTRGQQVTLSCSPISGHRSVSWYQQTPGQGLQFLFEYFSETQRNKGNFPGRFSGRQFSNSRSEMNVSTLELGDSALYLCASRTSGGNTGELFFGEGSRLTVL.

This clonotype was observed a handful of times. CDR3 coding DNA: TGTGCCAGCAGTTTTGGACCCTCCAATGAGCAGTTCTTC. It encodes CASSFGPSNEQFF. V usage is TRBV6-6 and J usage is TRBJ2-1; D unresolved. Germline loops: CDR1 MNHNY, CDR2 SVGAGI (reference sequence). This CDR3 is built from 13 residues. The V and J ends lost 4 bases and 6 bases respectively, with 10 bases between them.

For the CDR3, the DNA is TGTGCCAGCAGTTCACTAGCGGGGGGCGTCCACGAGCAGTACTTC. Translation gives CASSSLAGGVHEQYF. The chain couples TRBV27 to TRBJ2-7; 12 bases agree with TRBD2. CDR3 length: 15 residues. Germline CDR1 MNHEY, CDR2 SMNVEV (reference sequence). Trimming at V came to 4 bases and at J to 5 bases, leaving 6 bases not matched to a gene.

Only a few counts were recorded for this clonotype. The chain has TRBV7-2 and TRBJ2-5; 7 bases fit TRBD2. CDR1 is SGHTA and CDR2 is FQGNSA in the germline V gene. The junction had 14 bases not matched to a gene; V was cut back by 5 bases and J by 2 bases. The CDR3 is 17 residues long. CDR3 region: CASSRVPSGGIQETQYF. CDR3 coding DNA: TGTGCCAGCAGCCGGGTCCCTAGCGGAGGAATTCAAGAGACCCAGTACTTC.

CDR3 sequence (DNA): TGTGCCAGCAGCTTTATAGGAAGTCTCTCATCCAACCTCCCCTTATACAATGAGCAGTTCTTC. Its protein product is CASSFIGSLSSNLPLYNEQFF. The gene calls are TRBV11-2 and TRBJ2-1; D is ambiguous. Trimming pared 3 bases from V and 4 bases from J, leaving 31 bases between. The CDR3 extends over 21 amino acids. Germline loops: CDR1 SGHAT, CDR2 FQNNGV. Based on the CDR3 plus reference TRBV11-2 and TRBJ2-1, the full variable domain is EAGVAQSPRYKIIEKRQSVAFWCNPISGHATLYWYQQILGQGPKLLIQFQNNGVVDDSQLPKDRFSAERLKGVDSTLKIQPAKLEDSAVYLCASSFIGSLSSNLPLYNEQFFGPGTRLTVL.

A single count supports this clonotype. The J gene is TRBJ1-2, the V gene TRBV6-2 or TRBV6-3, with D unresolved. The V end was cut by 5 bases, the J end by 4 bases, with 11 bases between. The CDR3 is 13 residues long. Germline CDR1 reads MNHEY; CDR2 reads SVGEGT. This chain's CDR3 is CASSPGISYGYTF. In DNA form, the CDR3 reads TGTGCCAGCAGTCCCGGGATAAGCTATGGCTACACCTTC.

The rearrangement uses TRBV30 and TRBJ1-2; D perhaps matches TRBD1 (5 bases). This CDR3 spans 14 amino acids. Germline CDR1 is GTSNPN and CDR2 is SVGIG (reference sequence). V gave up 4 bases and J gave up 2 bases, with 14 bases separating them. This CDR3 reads CAWTFRDRNYGYTF. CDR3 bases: TGTGCCTGGACTTTTAGGGACCGAAACTATGGCTACACCTTC.

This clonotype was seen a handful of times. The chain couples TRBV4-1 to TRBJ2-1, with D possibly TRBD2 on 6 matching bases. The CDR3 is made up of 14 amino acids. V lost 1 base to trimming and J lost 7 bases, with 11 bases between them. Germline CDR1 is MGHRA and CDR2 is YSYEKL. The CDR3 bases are TGCGCCAGCAGCCAAGTGCTTGCGGGGAATGAGCAGTTCTTC. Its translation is CASSQVLAGNEQFF.

Written as DNA, the CDR3 is TGCGCCAGCAGCCAAGTCGACGGGACCTCCTACAATGAGCAGTTCTTC. It translates to CASSQVDGTSYNEQFF. The chain uses TRBV4-1 and TRBJ2-1, with D perhaps TRBD1 or TRBD2 (5 bases each). V was shortened by 1 base and J by 0 bases, with 10 bases between the two germline ends. Looked up from germline, CDR1 is MGHRA and CDR2 is YSYEKL. This CDR3 region has 16 residues.

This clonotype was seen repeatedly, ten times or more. CDR3 amino acids: CSVTWDSYEQYF. The CDR3 DNA reads TGCAGCGTTACCTGGGACAGCTACGAGCAGTACTTC. This chain links TRBV29-1 with TRBJ2-7; 7 positions match TRBD1. CDR1 SQVTM and CDR2 ANQGSEA come from the germline V gene. The CDR3 spans 12 residues. The trim removed 5 bases at V and 3 bases at J, leaving 4 bases unmatched.

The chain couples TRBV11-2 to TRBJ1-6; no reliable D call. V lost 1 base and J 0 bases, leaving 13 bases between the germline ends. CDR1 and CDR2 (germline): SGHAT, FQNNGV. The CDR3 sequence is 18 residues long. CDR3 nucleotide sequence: TGTGCCAGCAGCTTAGCTCAGGATTCGAGCTCCTATAATTCACCCCTCCACTTT. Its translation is CASSLAQDSSSYNSPLHF.

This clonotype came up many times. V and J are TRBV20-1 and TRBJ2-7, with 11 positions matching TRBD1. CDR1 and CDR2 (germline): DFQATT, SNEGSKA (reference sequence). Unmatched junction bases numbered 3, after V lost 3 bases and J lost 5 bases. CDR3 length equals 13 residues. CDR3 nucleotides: TGCAGTGCTAGGGGACAGGGGGATCACGAGCAGTACTTC. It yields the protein CSARGQGDHEQYF.

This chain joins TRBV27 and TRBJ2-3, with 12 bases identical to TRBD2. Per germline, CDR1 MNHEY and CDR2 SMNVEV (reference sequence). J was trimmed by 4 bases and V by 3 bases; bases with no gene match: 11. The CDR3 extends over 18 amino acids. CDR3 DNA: TGTGCCAGCAGTTTTACATGGCTAGCGGGGGGGAATTCAGATACGCAGTATTTT. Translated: CASSFTWLAGGNSDTQYF.

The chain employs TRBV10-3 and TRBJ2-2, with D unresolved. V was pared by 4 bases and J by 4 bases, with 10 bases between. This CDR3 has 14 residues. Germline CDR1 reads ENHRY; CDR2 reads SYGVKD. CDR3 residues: CAISGTDTTGELFF. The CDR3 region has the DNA TGTGCCATCAGTGGTACAGATACCACCGGGGAGCTGTTTTTT.

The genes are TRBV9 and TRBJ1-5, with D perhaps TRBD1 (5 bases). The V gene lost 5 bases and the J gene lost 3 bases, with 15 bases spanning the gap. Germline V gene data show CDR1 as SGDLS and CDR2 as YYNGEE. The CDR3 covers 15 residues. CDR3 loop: CASSRGGTPNQPQHF. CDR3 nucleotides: TGTGCCAGCAGTAGAGGAGGGACTCCCAATCAGCCCCAGCATTTT. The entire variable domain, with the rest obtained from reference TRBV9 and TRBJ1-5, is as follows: DSGVTQTPKHLITATGQRVTLRCSPRSGDLSVYWYQQSLDQGLQFLIQYYNGEERAKGNILERFSAQQFPDLHSELNLSSLELGDSALYFCASSRGGTPNQPQHFGDGTRLSIL.

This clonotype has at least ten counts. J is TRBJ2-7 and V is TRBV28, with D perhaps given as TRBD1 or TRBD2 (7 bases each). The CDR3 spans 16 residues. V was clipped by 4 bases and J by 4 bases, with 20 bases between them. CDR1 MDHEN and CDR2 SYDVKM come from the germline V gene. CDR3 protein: CASSSRGGQMGYEQYF. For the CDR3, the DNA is TGTGCCAGCAGTTCTCGCGGGGGACAGATGGGTTACGAGCAGTACTTC.

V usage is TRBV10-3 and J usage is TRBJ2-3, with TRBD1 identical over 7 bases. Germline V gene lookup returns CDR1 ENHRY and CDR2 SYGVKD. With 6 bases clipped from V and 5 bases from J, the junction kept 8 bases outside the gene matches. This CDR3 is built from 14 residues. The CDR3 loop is CAIRDDRDRDTQYF. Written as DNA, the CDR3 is TGTGCCATCAGAGACGACAGGGATCGAGATACGCAGTATTTT.

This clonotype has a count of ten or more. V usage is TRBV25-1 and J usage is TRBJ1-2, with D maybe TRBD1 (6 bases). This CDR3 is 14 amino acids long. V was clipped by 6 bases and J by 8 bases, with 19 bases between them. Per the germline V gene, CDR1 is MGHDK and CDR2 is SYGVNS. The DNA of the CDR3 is TGTGCCAGCAGACCCGGGGAGGGGGTCGGGGGCTACACCTTC. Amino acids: CASRPGEGVGGYTF.

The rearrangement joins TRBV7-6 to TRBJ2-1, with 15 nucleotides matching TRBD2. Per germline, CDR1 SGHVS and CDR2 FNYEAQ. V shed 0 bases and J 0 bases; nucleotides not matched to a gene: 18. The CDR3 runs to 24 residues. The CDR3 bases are TGTGCCAGCAGCTTAGCGTCGGGCGTTGGGACTAGCGGGGGGCCTAGGAGCTCCTACAATGAGCAGTTCTTC. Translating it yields CASSLASGVGTSGGPRSSYNEQFF.

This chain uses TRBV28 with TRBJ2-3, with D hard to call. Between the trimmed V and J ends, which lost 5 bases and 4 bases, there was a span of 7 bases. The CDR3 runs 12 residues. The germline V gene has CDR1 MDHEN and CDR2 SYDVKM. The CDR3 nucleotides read TGTGCCAGCAGTACCCACCCAGATACGCAGTATTTT. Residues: CASSTHPDTQYF.

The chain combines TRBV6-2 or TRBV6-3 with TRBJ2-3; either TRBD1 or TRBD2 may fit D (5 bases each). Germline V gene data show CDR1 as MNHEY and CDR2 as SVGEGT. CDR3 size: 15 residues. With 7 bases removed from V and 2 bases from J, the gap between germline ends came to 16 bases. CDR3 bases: TGTGCCAGCAAGTTGTCAATGGGGACCACAGATACGCAGTATTTT. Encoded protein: CASKLSMGTTDTQYF.